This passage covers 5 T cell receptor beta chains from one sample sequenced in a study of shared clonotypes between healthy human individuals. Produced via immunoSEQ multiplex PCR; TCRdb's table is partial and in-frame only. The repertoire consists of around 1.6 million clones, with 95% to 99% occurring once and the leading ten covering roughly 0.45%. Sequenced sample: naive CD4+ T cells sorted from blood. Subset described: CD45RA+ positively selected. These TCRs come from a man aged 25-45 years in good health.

The CDR3 DNA reads as TGCGCCAGCAGCTTGTCTCCGGGGGTTTACGAGCAGTACTTC. This translates into CASSLSPGVYEQYF. This chain joins TRBV5-1 and TRBJ2-7, with D possibly being TRBD2 (6 bases). V shed 1 base and J shed 4 bases, with 12 bases lying between them. CDR1 SGHRS and CDR2 YFSETQ come from the germline V gene. This CDR3 spans 14 amino acids. The variable domain in full, completed from reference TRBV5-1 and TRBJ2-7, reads KAGVTQTPRYLIKTRGQQVTLSCSPISGHRSVSWYQQTPGQGLQFLFEYFSETQRNKGNFPGRFSGRQFSNSRSEMNVSTLELGDSALYLCASSLSPGVYEQYFGPGTRLTVT.

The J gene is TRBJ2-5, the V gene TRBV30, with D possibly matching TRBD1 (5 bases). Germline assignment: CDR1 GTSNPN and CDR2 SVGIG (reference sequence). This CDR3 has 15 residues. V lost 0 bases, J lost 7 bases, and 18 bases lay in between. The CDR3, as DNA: TGTGCCTGGAGTGTACGTAGGGGTACGGCTGGGACCCAGTACTTC. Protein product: CAWSVRRGTAGTQYF.

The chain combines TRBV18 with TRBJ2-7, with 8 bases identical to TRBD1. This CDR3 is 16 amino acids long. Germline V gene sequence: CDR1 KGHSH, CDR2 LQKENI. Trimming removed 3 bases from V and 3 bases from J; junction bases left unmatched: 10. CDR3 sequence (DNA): TGTGCCAGCTCACCCCTCGGGACAGGTACGGGCTACGAGCAGTACTTC. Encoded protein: CASSPLGTGTGYEQYF. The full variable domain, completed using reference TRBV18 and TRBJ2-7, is NAGVMQNPRHLVRRRGQEARLRCSPMKGHSHVYWYRQLPEEGLKFMVYLQKENIIDESGMPKERFSAEFPKEGPSILRIQQVVRGDSAAYFCASSPLGTGTGYEQYFGPGTRLTVT.

The CDR3 DNA is TGTGCCAGCTCACCATATATAGCGGGCCAACACAATGAGCAGTTCTTC. Translation gives CASSPYIAGQHNEQFF. The rearrangement links TRBV18 to TRBJ2-1; 7 positions match TRBD2. This CDR3 comprises 16 residues. Germline values: CDR1 KGHSH, CDR2 LQKENI. V shed 2 bases, J shed 5 bases, and the junction held 9 bases outside the gene matches.

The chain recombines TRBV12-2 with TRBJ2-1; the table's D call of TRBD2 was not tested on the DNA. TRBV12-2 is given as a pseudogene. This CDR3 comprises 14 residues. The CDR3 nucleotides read TGTGCAAAGGATGGGCTAGCGGGAGGGGGTGAGCAGTTCTTC. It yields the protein CAKDGLAGGGEQFF.